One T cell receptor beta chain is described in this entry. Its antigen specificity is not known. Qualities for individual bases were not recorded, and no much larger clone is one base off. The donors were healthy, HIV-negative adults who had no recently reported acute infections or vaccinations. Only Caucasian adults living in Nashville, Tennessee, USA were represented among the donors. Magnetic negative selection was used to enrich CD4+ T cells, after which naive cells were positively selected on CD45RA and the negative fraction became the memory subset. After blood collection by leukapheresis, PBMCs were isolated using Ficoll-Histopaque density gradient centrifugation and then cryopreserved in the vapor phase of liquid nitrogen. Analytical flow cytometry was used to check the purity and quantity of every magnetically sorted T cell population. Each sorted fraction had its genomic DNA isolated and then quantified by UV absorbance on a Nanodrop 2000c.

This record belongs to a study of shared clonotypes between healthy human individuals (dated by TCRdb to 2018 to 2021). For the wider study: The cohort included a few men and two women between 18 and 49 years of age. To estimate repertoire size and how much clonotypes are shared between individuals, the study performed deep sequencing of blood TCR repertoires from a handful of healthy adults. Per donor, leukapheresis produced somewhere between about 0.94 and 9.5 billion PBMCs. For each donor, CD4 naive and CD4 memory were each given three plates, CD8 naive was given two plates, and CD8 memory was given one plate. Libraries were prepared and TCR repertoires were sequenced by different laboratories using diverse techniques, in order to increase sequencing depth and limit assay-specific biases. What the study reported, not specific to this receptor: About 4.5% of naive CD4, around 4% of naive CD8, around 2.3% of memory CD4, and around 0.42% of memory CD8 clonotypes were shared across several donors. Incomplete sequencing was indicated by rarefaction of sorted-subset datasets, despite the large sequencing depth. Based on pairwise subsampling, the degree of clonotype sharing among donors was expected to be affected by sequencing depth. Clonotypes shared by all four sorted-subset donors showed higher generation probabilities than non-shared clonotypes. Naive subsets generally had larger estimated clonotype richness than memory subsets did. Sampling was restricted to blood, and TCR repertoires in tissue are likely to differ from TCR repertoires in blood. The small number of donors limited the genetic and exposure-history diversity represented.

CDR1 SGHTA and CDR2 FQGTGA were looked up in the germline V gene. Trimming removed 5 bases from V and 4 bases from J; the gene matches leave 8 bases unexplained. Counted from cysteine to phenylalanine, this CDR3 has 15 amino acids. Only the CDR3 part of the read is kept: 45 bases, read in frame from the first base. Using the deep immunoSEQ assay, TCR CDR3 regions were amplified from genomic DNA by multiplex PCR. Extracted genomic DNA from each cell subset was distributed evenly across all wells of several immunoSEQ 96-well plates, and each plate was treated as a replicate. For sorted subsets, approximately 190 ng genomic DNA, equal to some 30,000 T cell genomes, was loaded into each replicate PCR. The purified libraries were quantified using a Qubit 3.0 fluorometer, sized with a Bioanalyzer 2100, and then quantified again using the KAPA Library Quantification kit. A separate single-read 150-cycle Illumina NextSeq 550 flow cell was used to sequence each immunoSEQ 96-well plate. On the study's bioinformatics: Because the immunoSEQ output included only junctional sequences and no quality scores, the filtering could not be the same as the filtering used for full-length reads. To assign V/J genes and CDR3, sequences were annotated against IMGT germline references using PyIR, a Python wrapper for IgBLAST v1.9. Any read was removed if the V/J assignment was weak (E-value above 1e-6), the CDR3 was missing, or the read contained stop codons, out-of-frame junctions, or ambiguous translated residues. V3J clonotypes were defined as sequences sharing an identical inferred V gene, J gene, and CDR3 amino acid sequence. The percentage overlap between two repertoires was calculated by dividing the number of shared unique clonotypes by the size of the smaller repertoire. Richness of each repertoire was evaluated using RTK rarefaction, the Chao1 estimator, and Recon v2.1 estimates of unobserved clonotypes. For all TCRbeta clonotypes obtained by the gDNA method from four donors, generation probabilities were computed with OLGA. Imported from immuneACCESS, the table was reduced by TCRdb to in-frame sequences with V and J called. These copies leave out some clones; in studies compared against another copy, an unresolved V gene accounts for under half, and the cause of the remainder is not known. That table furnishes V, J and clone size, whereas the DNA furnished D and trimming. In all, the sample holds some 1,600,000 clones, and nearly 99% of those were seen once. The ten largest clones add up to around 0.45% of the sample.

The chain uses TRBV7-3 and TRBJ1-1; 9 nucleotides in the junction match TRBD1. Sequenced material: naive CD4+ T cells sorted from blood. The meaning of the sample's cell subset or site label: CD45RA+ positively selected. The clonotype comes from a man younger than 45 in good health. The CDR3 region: CASSPTRTGVTEAFF. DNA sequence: TGTGCCAGCAGCCCCACCCGGACAGGGGTCACTGAAGCTTTCTTT.